Sequencing of this T cell receptor beta chain was carried out in a study of cytomegalovirus exposure and HLA in healthy donors. Whole-study results and caveats: With high specificity and sensitivity, the classifier reportedly diagnosed cytomegalovirus status.

Comment on this clone: Antigen: not known.

Use of 60 Vbeta and 13 Jbeta primers characterized the PCR. Clones were sequenced by immunoSEQ multiplex PCR, and TCRdb holds only the in-frame ones, with some missing. The sample lists 200,000 to 250,000 clones; over 70% were seen once. The V segment lost 4 bases and the J segment 4 bases; nucleotides outside the gene matches: 6. Germline assignment: CDR1 MNHEY and CDR2 SVGAGI. CDR3 length: 14 residues. This clonotype was sampled from a woman in her sixties in good health and CMV-seropositive. The chain joins TRBV6-5 to TRBJ1-1; 7 bases line up with TRBD1. Sequencing input: PBMCs. The CDR3 loop is CASSSDRWGTEAFF. In nucleotides, the CDR3 is TGTGCCAGCAGTTCGGACAGGTGGGGCACTGAAGCTTTCTTT.